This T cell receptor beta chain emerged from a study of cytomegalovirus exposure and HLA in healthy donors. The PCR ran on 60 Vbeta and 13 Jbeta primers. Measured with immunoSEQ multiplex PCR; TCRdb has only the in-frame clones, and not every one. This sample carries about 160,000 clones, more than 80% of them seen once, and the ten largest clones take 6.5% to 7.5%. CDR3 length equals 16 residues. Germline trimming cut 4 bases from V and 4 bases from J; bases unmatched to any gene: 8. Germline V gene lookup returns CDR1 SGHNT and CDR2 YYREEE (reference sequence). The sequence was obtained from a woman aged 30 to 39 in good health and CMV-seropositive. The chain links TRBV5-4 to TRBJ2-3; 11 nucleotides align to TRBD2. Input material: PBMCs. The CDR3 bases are TGTGCCAGCAGCCCGCTAGCGGGGGGCCTTGCAGATACGCAGTATTTT. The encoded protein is CASSPLAGGLADTQYF. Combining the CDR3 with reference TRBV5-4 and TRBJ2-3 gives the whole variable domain ETGVTQSPTHLIKTRGQQVTLRCSSQSGHNTVSWYQQALGQGPQFIFQYYREEENGRGNFPPRFSGLQFPNYSSELNVNALELDDSALYLCASSPLAGGLADTQYFGPGTRLTVL.